This TCR beta chain comes out of a study of CD8 T cells in Susac syndrome. The RNA, about 0.45 to 1 ug, was put through reverse transcription using random hexamers. Multiplex immunoSEQ PCR targeted 54 Vbeta and 13 Jbeta TCR beta segments. TCRdb reprocessed the immunoSEQ multiplex PCR reads via MiXCR and lists one record per CDR3 protein. This table holds around 180,000 distinct CDR3 sequences, approximately 96% found once. This CDR3 has 14 residues. The germline gives CDR1 KGHDR, CDR2 SFDVKD. The ends were cut back, 7 bases at V and 3 bases at J, with 11 bases in the middle. Sequenced sample: CD8+ T cells from PBMCs. The clonotype originates from a human donor with multiple sclerosis. The chain joins TRBV24-1 to TRBJ2-2, with D hard to call. CDR3 residues: CATRAPEDTGELFF. In DNA form, the CDR3 reads TGTGCCACCAGGGCACCAGAGGACACCGGGGAGCTGTTTTTT.